This T cell receptor beta chain came from a study of cytomegalovirus exposure and HLA in healthy donors. Turning to the study itself: Roughly 180 million T cells yielded fewer than 120 million unique TCR beta sequences in earlier analysis. Study-level findings and limits: The authors listed some 150 TCR beta chains as cytomegalovirus-associated. A later analysis found TCR association rates differed by HLA locus, highest for DRB1 and lowest for HLA-C.

The V end lost 0 bases, the J end lost 5 bases, and 11 bases lay between the germline ends. CDR3 size: 14 residues. Germline lookup yields CDR1 SGHRS and CDR2 YFSETQ. It was with 60 Vbeta and 13 Jbeta primers that the PCR ran. Only in-frame clones appear in the TCRdb table, and some are missing; sequencing was by immunoSEQ multiplex PCR. The sample holds tens of thousands of clones; roughly 63% are singletons and the top ten take roughly 21%. Of note for this clone: Its target is not known.

This TCR derives from a woman aged 45-65 years in good health and CMV-seropositive. The V and J genes are TRBV5-1 and TRBJ2-5, with a possible D match to TRBD2 (5 bases). The sample taken for sequencing was PBMCs. For the CDR3, the DNA is TGCGCCAGCAGCTTGGTGCAGTCGGGGGAGACCCAGTACTTC. Translation gives CASSLVQSGETQYF.